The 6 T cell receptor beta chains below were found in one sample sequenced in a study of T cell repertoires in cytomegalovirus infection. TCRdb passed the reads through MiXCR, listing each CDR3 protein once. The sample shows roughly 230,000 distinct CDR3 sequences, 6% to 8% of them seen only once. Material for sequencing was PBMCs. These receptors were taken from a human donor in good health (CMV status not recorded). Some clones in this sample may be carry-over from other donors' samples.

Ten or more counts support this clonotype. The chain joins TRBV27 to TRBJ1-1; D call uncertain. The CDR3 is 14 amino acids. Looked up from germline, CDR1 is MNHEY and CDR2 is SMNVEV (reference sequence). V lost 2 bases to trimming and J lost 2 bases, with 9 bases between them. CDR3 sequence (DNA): TGTGCCAGCAGTTTAGAGGAGAGAAACACTGAAGCTTTCTTT. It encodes CASSLEERNTEAFF.

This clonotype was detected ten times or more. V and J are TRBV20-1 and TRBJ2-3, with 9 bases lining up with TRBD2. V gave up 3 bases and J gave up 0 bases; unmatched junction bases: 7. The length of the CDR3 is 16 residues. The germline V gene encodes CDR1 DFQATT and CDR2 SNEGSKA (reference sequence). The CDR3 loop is CSASSRLADSTDTQYF. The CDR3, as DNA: TGCAGTGCTAGCTCCCGACTAGCGGATAGCACAGATACGCAGTATTTT.

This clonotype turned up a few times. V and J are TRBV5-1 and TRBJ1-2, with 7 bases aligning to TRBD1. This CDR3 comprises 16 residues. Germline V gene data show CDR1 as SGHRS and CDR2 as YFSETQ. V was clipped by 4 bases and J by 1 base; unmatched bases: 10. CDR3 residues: CASSLFRTGLNYGYTF. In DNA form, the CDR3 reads TGCGCCAGCAGCCTCTTTCGGACAGGACTTAACTATGGCTACACCTTC.

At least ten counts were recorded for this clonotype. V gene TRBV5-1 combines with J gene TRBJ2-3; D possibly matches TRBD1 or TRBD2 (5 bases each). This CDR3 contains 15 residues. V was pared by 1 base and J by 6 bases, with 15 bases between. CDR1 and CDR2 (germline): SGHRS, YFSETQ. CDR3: CASSLRGTKGDTQYF. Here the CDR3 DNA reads TGCGCCAGCAGCTTGCGGGGTACTAAGGGGGATACGCAGTATTTT.

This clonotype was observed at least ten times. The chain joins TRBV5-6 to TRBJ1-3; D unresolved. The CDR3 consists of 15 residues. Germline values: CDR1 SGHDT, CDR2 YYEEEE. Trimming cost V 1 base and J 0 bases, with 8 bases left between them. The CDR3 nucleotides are TGTGCCAGCAGCTTGTACGGGAGCTCTGGAAACACCATATATTTT. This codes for CASSLYGSSGNTIYF.

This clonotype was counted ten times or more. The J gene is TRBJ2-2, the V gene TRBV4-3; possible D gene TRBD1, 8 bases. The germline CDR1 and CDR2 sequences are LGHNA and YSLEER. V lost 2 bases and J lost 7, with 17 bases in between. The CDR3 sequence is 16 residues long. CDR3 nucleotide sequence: TGCGCCAGCAGCCAATCTGCGACAGGGGAGGGCGGGGAGCTGTTTTTT. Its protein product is CASSQSATGEGGELFF.